The 2 T cell receptor beta chains reported below all come from one sample, sequenced in a study of T cell responses to AZD1222 COVID-19 vaccine. TCRdb's table, derived via immunoSEQ multiplex PCR, lists solely in-frame clones and lacks some. The sample holds 88,000 or so clones, 89% seen once. The sequencing used peripheral blood, collected on day 0 of AZD1222 vaccination. The receptors shown here come from an adult in good health.

The chain combines TRBV6-6 with TRBJ1-4, with unresolved D. CDR1 and CDR2 from the germline V gene are MNHNY and SVGAGI (reference sequence). V gave up 7 bases and J gave up 3 bases, with 12 bases separating them. The CDR3 is 14 residues long. CDR3 DNA: TGTGCCAGCACCACTACAGACTCTAATGAAAAACTGTTTTTT. It codes for CASTTTDSNEKLFF.

This rearrangement joins TRBV7-9 to TRBJ1-4; D gene ambiguous. The CDR3 has 13 residues. Trimming removed 7 bases at V and 5 bases at J, with 11 bases between. The germline gives CDR1 SEHNR, CDR2 FQNEAQ (reference sequence). The CDR3 DNA reads TGTGCCAGCACCGAGTCGGGAAATGAAAAACTGTTTTTT. Translating gives CASTESGNEKLFF.